The rows below give T cell receptor beta chains drawn from one sample of a study of T cells in Graves' hyperthyroidism and ophthalmopathy. TCRdb reprocessed the multiplex PCR reads with MiXCR, giving one entry per CDR3 protein. This table holds about 530,000 distinct CDR3 sequences, about 15% found once. Sequenced input: blood. These receptors were taken from a woman aged 18-35 years with Graves' ophthalmopathy. CDR3s leave out the opening cysteine and the closing phenylalanine or tryptophan. D genes are given only for firm matches.

D gene: -
V gene: TRBV6-1
J gene: TRBJ2-3
CDR3 protein: ASSSDLTGGTDTQY

D gene: -
V gene: TRBV12-3/TRBV12-4
J gene: TRBJ2-1
CDR3 protein: ASSLFLNNEQF

D gene: -
V gene: TRBV3-1
J gene: TRBJ2-7
CDR3 protein: ASSQLSGTYEQY

D gene: TRBD1
V gene: TRBV15
J gene: TRBJ1-1
CDR3 protein: ATSLPSQGATEAF

D gene: TRBD2
V gene: TRBV7-9
J gene: TRBJ2-1
CDR3 protein: ASSPLGGGLAGDAYNEQF

D gene: -
V gene: TRBV30
J gene: TRBJ1-3
CDR3 protein: ACRKSSGNTIY

D gene: -
V gene: TRBV11-2
J gene: TRBJ2-6
CDR3 protein: ASSLGGEGRTNVLT

D gene: -
V gene: TRBV6-2/TRBV6-3
J gene: TRBJ1-5
CDR3 protein: ASSYMRDYSNQPQH

D gene: TRBD2
V gene: TRBV7-2
J gene: TRBJ2-5
CDR3 protein: ASEGTSGGRRKTQY

D gene: -
V gene: TRBV11-1
J gene: TRBJ2-1
CDR3 protein: ASGSRYNEQF

D gene: TRBD1
V gene: TRBV28
J gene: TRBJ2-3
CDR3 protein: ASERQGTGTQY

D gene: -
V gene: TRBV12-3/TRBV12-4
J gene: TRBJ2-1
CDR3 protein: ASTDLDRTYSYNEQF

D gene: TRBD1
V gene: TRBV7-8
J gene: TRBJ2-3
CDR3 protein: ASSPGGSFGADTQY

D gene: TRBD2
V gene: TRBV29-1
J gene: TRBJ2-3
CDR3 protein: SVKTRGTSGNPSTDTQY

D gene: -
V gene: TRBV6-1
J gene: TRBJ1-1
CDR3 protein: ASTPPGAMNTEAF

D gene: -
V gene: TRBV28
J gene: TRBJ1-5
CDR3 protein: ASTGLMGNQPQH

D gene: TRBD1
V gene: TRBV7-9
J gene: TRBJ1-5
CDR3 protein: ASSLGQGGNNQPQH

D gene: TRBD1
V gene: TRBV7-9
J gene: TRBJ2-7
CDR3 protein: ASSLSRQGAGAAEQY

D gene: TRBD2
V gene: TRBV7-8
J gene: TRBJ2-2
CDR3 protein: ASSRRLAGGLWTGELF

D gene: TRBD1
V gene: TRBV7-8
J gene: TRBJ1-2
CDR3 protein: ASSIGRQGQNYGYT

D gene: -
V gene: TRBV3-1
J gene: TRBJ1-1
CDR3 protein: ASSHGKTEAF

D gene: TRBD2
V gene: TRBV20-1
J gene: TRBJ2-3
CDR3 protein: SASTSGVTDTQY

D gene: TRBD2
V gene: TRBV30
J gene: TRBJ2-5
CDR3 protein: AWRLAGGITETQY

D gene: TRBD2
V gene: TRBV30
J gene: TRBJ2-5
CDR3 protein: AWSYGSSGSWETQY

D gene: TRBD1
V gene: TRBV5-1
J gene: TRBJ1-1
CDR3 protein: ASSLGPGRGRGAF

D gene: TRBD1
V gene: TRBV6-1
J gene: TRBJ1-2
CDR3 protein: ASSPGTGGYGYT

D gene: TRBD1
V gene: TRBV19
J gene: TRBJ2-5
CDR3 protein: ASSAGTGDIQETQY

D gene: -
V gene: TRBV7-2
J gene: TRBJ2-3
CDR3 protein: ASALTSTEPTDTQY

D gene: TRBD1
V gene: TRBV15
J gene: TRBJ2-4
CDR3 protein: ATGEGTENIQY

D gene: -
V gene: TRBV2
J gene: TRBJ2-6
CDR3 protein: ASSEGVVGANVLT

D gene: -
V gene: TRBV11-2
J gene: TRBJ1-4
CDR3 protein: ASSLPPLRERDIGEKLF

D gene: TRBD1
V gene: TRBV19
J gene: TRBJ2-4
CDR3 protein: ASSIKGAGGEFGKNIQY

D gene: -
V gene: TRBV7-9
J gene: TRBJ2-4
CDR3 protein: ASSRGGWGDEIAKNIQY

D gene: -
V gene: TRBV2
J gene: TRBJ1-3
CDR3 protein: ALTGADAGNTIY

D gene: -
V gene: TRBV14
J gene: TRBJ2-3
CDR3 protein: ASSQGGFRDTQY

D gene: -
V gene: TRBV14
J gene: TRBJ1-1
CDR3 protein: ASSQFGEPQPEAF

D gene: -
V gene: TRBV29-1
J gene: TRBJ2-1
CDR3 protein: SVEHQGHEQF

D gene: -
V gene: TRBV28
J gene: TRBJ1-1
CDR3 protein: ASSFSSGNTEAF

D gene: -
V gene: TRBV27
J gene: TRBJ2-1
CDR3 protein: ASSLAGLNEQF

D gene: -
V gene: TRBV20-1
J gene: TRBJ2-7
CDR3 protein: SAPLSGAYEQY

D gene: -
V gene: TRBV14
J gene: TRBJ1-2
CDR3 protein: ASSQESMGEANYGYT

D gene: -
V gene: TRBV7-9
J gene: TRBJ1-2
CDR3 protein: ASSSLNRVKDGYT

D gene: -
V gene: TRBV16
J gene: TRBJ2-1
CDR3 protein: ASSQQGRPSSYNEQF

D gene: -
V gene: TRBV13
J gene: TRBJ2-1
CDR3 protein: ASSLLDQGKF

D gene: -
V gene: TRBV19
J gene: TRBJ1-1
CDR3 protein: ASSTQGLGTEAF

D gene: TRBD2
V gene: TRBV7-6
J gene: TRBJ2-5
CDR3 protein: ASSLRTGTSGSGDETQY

D gene: TRBD1
V gene: TRBV6-1
J gene: TRBJ2-7
CDR3 protein: ASIIRDSSYEQY

D gene: TRBD1
V gene: TRBV6-5
J gene: TRBJ2-7
CDR3 protein: ASSSTGTGRYEQY

D gene: TRBD1
V gene: TRBV28
J gene: TRBJ2-7
CDR3 protein: ASRTGGSTGGSYEQY

D gene: -
V gene: TRBV24-1
J gene: TRBJ1-2
CDR3 protein: ATSGDGGTHGYT

D gene: -
V gene: TRBV12-5
J gene: TRBJ1-1
CDR3 protein: ASGFAQGLATEAF

D gene: TRBD2
V gene: TRBV4-2
J gene: TRBJ2-7
CDR3 protein: ASRELAGAYEQY

D gene: -
V gene: TRBV28
J gene: TRBJ2-3
CDR3 protein: ASTTGQATDTQY